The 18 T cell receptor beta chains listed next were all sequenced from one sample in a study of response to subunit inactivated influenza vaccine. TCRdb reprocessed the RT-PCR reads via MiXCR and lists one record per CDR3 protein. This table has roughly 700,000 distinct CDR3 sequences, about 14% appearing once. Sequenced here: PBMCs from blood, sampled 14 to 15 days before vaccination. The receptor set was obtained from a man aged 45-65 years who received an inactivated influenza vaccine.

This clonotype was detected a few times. The CDR3 DNA follows: TGCAGCGTTGGCGCCGGGGAGCTGTTTTTT. It codes for CSVGAGELFF. The V call is TRBV29-1, the J call TRBJ2-2; D remains ambiguous. The CDR3 extends over 10 amino acids. The germline gives CDR1 SQVTM, CDR2 ANQGSEA. The V gene lost 4 bases and the J gene lost 6 bases, with 3 bases spanning the gap.

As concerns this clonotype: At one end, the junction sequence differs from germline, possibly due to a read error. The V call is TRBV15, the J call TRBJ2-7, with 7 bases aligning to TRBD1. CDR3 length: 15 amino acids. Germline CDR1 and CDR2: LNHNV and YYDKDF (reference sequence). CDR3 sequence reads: CATSRVRDSSYEQYF. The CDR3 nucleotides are TGTGCCACCAGCAGAGTTAGGGACAGCTCCTACGAGCAGTACTTT.

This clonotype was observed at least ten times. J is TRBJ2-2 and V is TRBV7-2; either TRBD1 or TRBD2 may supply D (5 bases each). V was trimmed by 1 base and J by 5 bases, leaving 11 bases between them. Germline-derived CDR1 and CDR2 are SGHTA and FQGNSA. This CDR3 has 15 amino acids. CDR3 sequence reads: CASSLGDRRTGELFF. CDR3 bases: TGTGCCAGCAGCTTAGGGGACCGTCGGACCGGGGAGCTGTTTTTT. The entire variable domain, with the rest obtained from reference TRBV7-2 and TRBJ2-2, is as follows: GAGVSQSPSNKVTEKGKDVELRCDPISGHTALYWYRQSLGQGLEFLIYFQGNSAPDKSGLPSDRFSAERTGGSVSTLTIQRTQQEDSAVYLCASSLGDRRTGELFFGEGSRLTVL.

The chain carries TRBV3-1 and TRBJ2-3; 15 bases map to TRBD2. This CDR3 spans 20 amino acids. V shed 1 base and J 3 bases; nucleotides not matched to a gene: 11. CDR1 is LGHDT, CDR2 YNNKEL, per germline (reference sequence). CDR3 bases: TGTGCCAGCAGCCAAGGGAGGACTAGCGGGAGGGCTCTCAGAACAGATACGCAGTATTTT. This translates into CASSQGRTSGRALRTDTQYF.

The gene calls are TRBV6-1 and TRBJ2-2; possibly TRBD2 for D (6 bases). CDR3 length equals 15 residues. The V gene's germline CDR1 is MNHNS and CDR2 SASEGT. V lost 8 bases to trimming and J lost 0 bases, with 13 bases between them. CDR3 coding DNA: TGTGCCAGCCGGAGGAGGGGCGCGAACACCGGGGAGCTGTTTTTT. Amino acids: CASRRRGANTGELFF.

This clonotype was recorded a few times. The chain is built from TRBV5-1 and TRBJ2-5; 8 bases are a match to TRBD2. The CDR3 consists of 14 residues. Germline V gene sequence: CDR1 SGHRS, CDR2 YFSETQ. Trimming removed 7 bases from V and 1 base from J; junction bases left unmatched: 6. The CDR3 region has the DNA TGCGCCAGCTCTCGGGGGGGCGTCCAAGAGACCCAGTACTTC. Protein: CASSRGGVQETQYF.

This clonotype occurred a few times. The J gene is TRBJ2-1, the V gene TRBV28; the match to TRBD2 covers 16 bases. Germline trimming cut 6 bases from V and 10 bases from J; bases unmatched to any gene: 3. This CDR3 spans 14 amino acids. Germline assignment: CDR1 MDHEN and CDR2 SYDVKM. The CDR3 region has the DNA TGTGCCAGCAGACCGGGACTAGCGGGGGGGGAGCAGTTCTTC. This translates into CASRPGLAGGEQFF.

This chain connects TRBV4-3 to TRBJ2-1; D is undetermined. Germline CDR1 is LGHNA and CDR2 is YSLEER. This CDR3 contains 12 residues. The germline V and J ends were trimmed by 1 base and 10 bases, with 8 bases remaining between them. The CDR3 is CASSQARAEQFF. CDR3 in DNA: TGCGCCAGCAGCCAAGCCCGGGCCGAGCAGTTCTTC.

CDR3 sequence (DNA): TGTGCCAGCAGCCAACCCGGGACAGGGGCGAACACTGAAGCTTTCTTT. It is translated as CASSQPGTGANTEAFF. The chain has TRBV4-2 and TRBJ1-1; 10 bases agree with TRBD1. V lost 2 bases, J lost 1 base, and 4 bases stayed unmatched. Germline CDR1 reads LGHNA; CDR2 reads YNFKEQ. CDR3 length: 16 residues.

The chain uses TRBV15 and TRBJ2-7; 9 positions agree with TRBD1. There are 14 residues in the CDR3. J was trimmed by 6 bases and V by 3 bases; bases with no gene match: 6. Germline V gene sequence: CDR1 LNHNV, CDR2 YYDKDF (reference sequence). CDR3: CATSRDRGASEQYF. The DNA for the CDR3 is TGTGCCACCAGCAGGGACAGGGGCGCGTCCGAGCAGTACTTC.

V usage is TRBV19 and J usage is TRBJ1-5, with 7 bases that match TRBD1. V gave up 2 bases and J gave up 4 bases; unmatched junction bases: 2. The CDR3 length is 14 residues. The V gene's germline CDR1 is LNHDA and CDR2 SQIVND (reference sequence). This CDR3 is CASSIMTGNQPQHF. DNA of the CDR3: TGTGCCAGTAGTATAATGACAGGGAATCAGCCCCAGCATTTT.

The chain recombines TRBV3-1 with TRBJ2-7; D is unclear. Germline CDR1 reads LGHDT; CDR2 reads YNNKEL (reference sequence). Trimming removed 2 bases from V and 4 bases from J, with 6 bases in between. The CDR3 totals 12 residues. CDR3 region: CASSQMGYEQYF. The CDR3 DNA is TGTGCCAGCAGCCAAATGGGTTACGAGCAGTACTTC.

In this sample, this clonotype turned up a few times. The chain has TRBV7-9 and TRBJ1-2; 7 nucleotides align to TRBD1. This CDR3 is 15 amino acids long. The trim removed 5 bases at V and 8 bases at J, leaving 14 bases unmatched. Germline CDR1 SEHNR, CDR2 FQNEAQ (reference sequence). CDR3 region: CASSASGQLTRGYTF. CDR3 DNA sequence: TGTGCCAGCAGCGCCTCGGGACAGCTAACTCGGGGCTACACCTTC.

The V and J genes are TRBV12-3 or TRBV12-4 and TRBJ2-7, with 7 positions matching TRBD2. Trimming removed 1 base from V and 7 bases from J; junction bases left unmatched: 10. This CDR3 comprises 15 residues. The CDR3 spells CASSLGWGGSREQYF. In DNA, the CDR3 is TGTGCCAGCAGTTTAGGGTGGGGGGGGAGTCGGGAGCAGTACTTC.

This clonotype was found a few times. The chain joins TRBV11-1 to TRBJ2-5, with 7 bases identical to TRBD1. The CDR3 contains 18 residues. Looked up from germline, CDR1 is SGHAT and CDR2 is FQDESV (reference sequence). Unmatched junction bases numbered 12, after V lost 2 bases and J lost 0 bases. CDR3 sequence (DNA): TGTGCCAGCAGCTTACGGCGTGGGGTAGGGGGCGACCAAGAGACCCAGTACTTC. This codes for CASSLRRGVGGDQETQYF.

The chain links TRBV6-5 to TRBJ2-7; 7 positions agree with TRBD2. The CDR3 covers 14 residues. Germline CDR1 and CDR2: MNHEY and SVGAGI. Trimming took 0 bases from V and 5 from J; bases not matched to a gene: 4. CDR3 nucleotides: TGTGCCAGCAGTTACTCAGCAGGGAGGGACGAGCAGTACTTC. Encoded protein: CASSYSAGRDEQYF.

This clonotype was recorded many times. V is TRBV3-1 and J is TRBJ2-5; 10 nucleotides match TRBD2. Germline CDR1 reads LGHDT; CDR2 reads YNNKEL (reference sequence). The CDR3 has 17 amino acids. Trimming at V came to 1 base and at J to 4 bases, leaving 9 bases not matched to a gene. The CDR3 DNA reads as TGTGCCAGCAGCCAAGGGTGGGCTAGCGGGAGAGGAGAGACCCAGTACTTC. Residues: CASSQGWASGRGETQYF.

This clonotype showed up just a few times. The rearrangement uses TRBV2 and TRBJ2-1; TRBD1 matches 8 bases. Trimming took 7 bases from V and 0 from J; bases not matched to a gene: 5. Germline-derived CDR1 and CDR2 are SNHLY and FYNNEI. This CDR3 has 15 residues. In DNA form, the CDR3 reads TGTGCCAGCAAACCGACAGGGGCCTCCTACAATGAGCAGTTCTTC. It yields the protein CASKPTGASYNEQFF. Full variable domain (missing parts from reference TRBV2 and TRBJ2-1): EPEVTQTPSHQVTQMGQEVILRCVPISNHLYFYWYRQILGQKVEFLVSFYNNEISEKSEIFDDQFSVERPDGSNFTLKIRSTKLEDSAMYFCASKPTGASYNEQFFGPGTRLTVL.